This T cell receptor (beta chain) originates from a study of T cells in localized non-small cell lung cancer. V dropped 2 bases and J dropped 8 bases, with 19 bases sitting between them. Per germline, CDR1 SGHNT and CDR2 YYREEE (reference sequence). The CDR3 contains 15 residues. The data were produced by immunoSEQ multiplex PCR, yet TCRdb's version contains in-frame clones alone and is incomplete. The profile covers 35,000 or so clones, with 80% to 90% appearing a single time and less than 3.5% taken by the ten largest. The chain employs TRBV5-4 and TRBJ1-1; D is unresolved. The sample consisted of peripheral blood, taken before any cancer treatment. The source is a woman aged 40-70 years with stage I lung adenocarcinoma. The CDR3 DNA reads as TGTGCCAGCAGCTTATTCGGTTCAGATTGGTCCGAAGCTTTCTTT. This sequence encodes CASSLFGSDWSEAFF.